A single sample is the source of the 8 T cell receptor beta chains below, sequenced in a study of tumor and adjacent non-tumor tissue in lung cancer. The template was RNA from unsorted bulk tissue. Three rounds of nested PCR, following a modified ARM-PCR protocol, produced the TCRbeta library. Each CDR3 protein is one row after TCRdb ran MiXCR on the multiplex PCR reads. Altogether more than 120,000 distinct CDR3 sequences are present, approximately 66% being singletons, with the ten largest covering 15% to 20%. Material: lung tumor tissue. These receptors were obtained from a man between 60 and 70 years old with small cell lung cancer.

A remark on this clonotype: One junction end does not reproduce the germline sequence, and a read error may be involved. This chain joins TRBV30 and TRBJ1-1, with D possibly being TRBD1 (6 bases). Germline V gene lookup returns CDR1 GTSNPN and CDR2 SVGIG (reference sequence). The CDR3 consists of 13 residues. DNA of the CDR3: TGTGCCCGGAGTACAACAGGGTACACTGAAGCTTTCTTT. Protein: CARSTTGYTEAFF. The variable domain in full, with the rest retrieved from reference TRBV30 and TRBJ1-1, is SQTIHQWPATLVQPVGSPLSLECTVEGTSNPNLYWYRQAAGRGLQLLFYSVGIGQISSEVPQNLSASRPQDRQFILSSKKLLLSDSGFYLCARSTTGYTEAFFGQGTRLTVV.

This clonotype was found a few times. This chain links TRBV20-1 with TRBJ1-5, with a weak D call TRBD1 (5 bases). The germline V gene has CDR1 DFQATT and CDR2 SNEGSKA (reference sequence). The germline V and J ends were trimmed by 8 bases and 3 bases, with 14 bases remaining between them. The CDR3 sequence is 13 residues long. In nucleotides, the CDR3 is TGCAGTACCAGGGTGGACTCCAATCAGCCCCAGCATTTT. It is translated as CSTRVDSNQPQHF.

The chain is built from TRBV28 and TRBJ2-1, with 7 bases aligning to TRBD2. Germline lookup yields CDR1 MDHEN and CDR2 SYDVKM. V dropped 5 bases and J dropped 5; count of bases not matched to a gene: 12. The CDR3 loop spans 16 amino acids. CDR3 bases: TGTGCCAGCAGTACTCTAGCGGCCTCCCAACACAATGAGCAGTTCTTC. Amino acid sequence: CASSTLAASQHNEQFF.

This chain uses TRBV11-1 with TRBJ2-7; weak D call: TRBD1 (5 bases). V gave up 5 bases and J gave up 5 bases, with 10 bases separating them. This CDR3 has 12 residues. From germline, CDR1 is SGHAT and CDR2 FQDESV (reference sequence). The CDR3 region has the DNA TGTGCCAGCAGCGGACATGGCCACGAGCAGTACTTC. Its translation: CASSGHGHEQYF.

CDR3 residues: CASSPAGAETQYF. CDR3 bases: TGTGCCAGCAGCCCGGCCGGGGCAGAGACCCAGTACTTC. The rearrangement links TRBV13 to TRBJ2-5; D could derive from TRBD1 or TRBD2 (5 bases each). V shed 5 bases and J shed 4 bases, with 11 bases lying between them. The CDR3 covers 13 residues. Germline V gene sequence: CDR1 PRHDT, CDR2 FYEKMQ (reference sequence).

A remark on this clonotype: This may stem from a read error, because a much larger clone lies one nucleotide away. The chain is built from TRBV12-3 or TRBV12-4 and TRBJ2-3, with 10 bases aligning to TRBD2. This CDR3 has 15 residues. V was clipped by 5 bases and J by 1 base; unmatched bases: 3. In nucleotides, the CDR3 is TGTGCCAGCAGTCGAGCGGGAGGGGGCACAGATACGCAGTATTTT. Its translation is CASSRAGGGTDTQYF.

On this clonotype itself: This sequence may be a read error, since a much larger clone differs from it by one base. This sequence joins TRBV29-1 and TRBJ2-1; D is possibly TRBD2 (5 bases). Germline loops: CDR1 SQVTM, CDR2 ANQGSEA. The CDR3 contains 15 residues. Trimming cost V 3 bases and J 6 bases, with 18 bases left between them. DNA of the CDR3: TGCAGCGTTGATCTGCAGTCGCTAGCTAGCAATGAGCAGTTCTTC. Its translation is CSVDLQSLASNEQFF.

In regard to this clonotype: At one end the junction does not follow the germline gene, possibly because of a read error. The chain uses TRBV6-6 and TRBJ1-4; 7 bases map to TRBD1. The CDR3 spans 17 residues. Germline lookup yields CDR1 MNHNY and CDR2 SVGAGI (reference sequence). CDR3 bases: TGTGCCAGCAGTGTGCGACCTAAGGGGGCAACTAATGAAAGACTGTTTTTT. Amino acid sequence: CASSVRPKGATNERLFF.